These 16 T cell receptor beta chains were all obtained from the same sample, sequenced in a study of cytomegalovirus exposure and HLA in healthy donors. The PCR employed 60 Vbeta primers together with 13 Jbeta primers. Generated by immunoSEQ multiplex PCR, the TCRdb table keeps only in-frame clones and is missing some. The table includes roughly 230,000 clones, around 90% detected once. Sequenced sample: PBMCs. The receptor set was obtained from a girl aged 2-9 years in good health and CMV-seronegative.

The J gene is TRBJ2-3, the V gene TRBV10-3; 7 nucleotides match TRBD1. The germline V gene encodes CDR1 ENHRY and CDR2 SYGVKD. CDR3 length: 14 residues. With 0 bases clipped from V and 5 bases from J, the junction kept 2 bases outside the gene matches. CDR3 amino acids: CAISESHRGDTQYF. The CDR3 coding sequence is TGTGCCATCAGTGAGTCTCACAGGGGAGATACGCAGTATTTT.

The chain has TRBV28 and TRBJ2-7, with a tentative D call TRBD2 (7 bases). V lost 6 bases and J 9 bases, leaving 12 bases between the germline ends. There are 11 residues in the CDR3. The germline V gene has CDR1 MDHEN and CDR2 SYDVKM. The CDR3 nucleotides read TGTGCCAGCAGCCCTCGGGGGGCGCAGTACTTC. Its protein product is CASSPRGAQYF.

In this sample, this clone turned up once. The CDR3 region has the DNA TGTGCCATCCGCAAACAGGGTTTTCATCAGCCCCAGCATTTT. Translating it yields CAIRKQGFHQPQHF. The rearrangement uses TRBV2 and TRBJ1-5; D may be TRBD1 (6 bases). The germline CDR1 and CDR2 sequences are SNHLY and FYNNEI. The V end was cut by 10 bases, the J end by 5 bases, with 18 bases between. This CDR3 is built from 14 residues.

CDR3 sequence: CATSRQDRGPGYTF. DNA for the CDR3: TGTGCCACCAGCAGGCAGGACAGGGGGCCTGGCTACACCTTC. This chain links TRBV15 with TRBJ1-2, with 11 bases lining up with TRBD1. Germline V gives CDR1 LNHNV, CDR2 YYDKDF (reference sequence). V lost 3 bases, J lost 7 bases, and 4 bases stayed unmatched. The CDR3 has 14 residues.

This chain joins TRBV7-9 and TRBJ2-7; the match to TRBD1 covers 7 bases. Germline trimming cut 2 bases from V and 2 bases from J; bases unmatched to any gene: 3. The CDR3 runs 14 residues. The germline CDR1 and CDR2 sequences are SEHNR and FQNEAQ (reference sequence). CDR3 sequence: CASSLTQGTYEQYF. CDR3 sequence (DNA): TGTGCCAGCAGCTTAACACAGGGGACCTACGAGCAGTACTTC.

This clone came up once. The chain joins TRBV5-4 to TRBJ2-7; D might be TRBD2 (7 bases). CDR3 length: 15 amino acids. V shed 2 bases and J shed 1 base, with 13 bases lying between them. Looked up from germline, CDR1 is SGHNT and CDR2 is YYREEE (reference sequence). CDR3 DNA sequence: TGTGCCAGCAGCTTCGGCGGGGGCGATTCCTACGAGCAGTACTTC. Residues: CASSFGGGDSYEQYF.

This rearrangement joins TRBV28 to TRBJ2-7, with TRBD1 identical over 8 bases. Germline trimming cut 10 bases from V and 5 bases from J; bases unmatched to any gene: 4. Germline V gene sequence: CDR1 MDHEN, CDR2 SYDVKM. The CDR3 is made up of 11 amino acids. Here the CDR3 reads CATDRVDEQYF. The CDR3 coding sequence is TGTGCCACGGACAGGGTGGACGAGCAGTACTTC.

The genes are TRBV6-6 and TRBJ1-2, with TRBD1 matching over 9 bases. The CDR3 loop spans 12 amino acids. Trimming removed 6 bases from V and 7 bases from J; junction bases left unmatched: 3. Germline V gene data show CDR1 as MNHNY and CDR2 as SVGAGI (reference sequence). The CDR3 protein is CASRGTGPGYTF. CDR3 in DNA: TGTGCCAGCAGAGGGACAGGGCCTGGCTACACCTTC.

To note about this clone: Other DNA sequences in the same sample also yield this CDR3. The chain uses TRBV4-1 and TRBJ2-2; the D is unclear. The ends were cut back, 1 base at V and 6 bases at J, with 15 bases in the middle. This CDR3 is 16 amino acids long. The germline V gene encodes CDR1 MGHRA and CDR2 YSYEKL. The CDR3 region is CASSQGGELSPGELFF. In DNA form, the CDR3 reads TGCGCCAGCAGCCAAGGAGGAGAACTCTCTCCCGGGGAGCTGTTTTTT.

CDR3 sequence reads: CSARSHEQFF. In DNA form, the CDR3 reads TGCAGTGCTAGAAGCCATGAGCAGTTCTTC. The chain employs TRBV20-1 and TRBJ2-1, with D unclear. V lost 2 bases and J lost 8, with 4 bases in between. Germline V lookup: CDR1 DFQATT, CDR2 SNEGSKA (reference sequence). This CDR3 has 10 residues.

In this sample, this clone turned up once. The rearrangement uses TRBV6-4 and TRBJ2-1; 9 bases align to TRBD2. Trimming at V came to 3 bases and at J to 6 bases, leaving 6 bases not matched to a gene. The germline V gene has CDR1 MRHNA and CDR2 SNTAGT. The CDR3 is 15 amino acids. DNA of the CDR3: TGTGCCAGCAGTGAAGTAGCGGGAGTCTCCAATGAGCAGTTCTTC. Its protein product is CASSEVAGVSNEQFF.

The chain employs TRBV2 and TRBJ2-7, with 9 bases lining up with TRBD2. CDR1 and CDR2 from the germline V gene are SNHLY and FYNNEI. Trimming took 7 bases from V and 1 from J; bases not matched to a gene: 5. The CDR3 loop spans 14 amino acids. The CDR3 sequence: CASNRLAASYEQYF. CDR3 coding DNA: TGTGCCAGCAATCGACTAGCGGCGTCCTACGAGCAGTACTTC.

The chain recombines TRBV19 with TRBJ2-7; TRBD2 might be the D (6 bases). The CDR3 has 17 amino acids. The V gene's germline CDR1 is LNHDA and CDR2 SQIVND (reference sequence). V was trimmed by 6 bases and J by 3 bases, leaving 24 bases between them. The CDR3 DNA sequence: TGTGCCAGTAGCAGGGATAGTCTTGCGGGGAGGTTCTACGAGCAGTACTTC. Its protein product is CASSRDSLAGRFYEQYF.

J is TRBJ1-3 and V is TRBV9, with 9 positions matching TRBD1. Germline values: CDR1 SGDLS, CDR2 YYNGEE. The trim removed 4 bases at V and 4 bases at J, leaving 9 bases unmatched. The CDR3 is made up of 16 amino acids. The CDR3 nucleotides read TGTGCCAGCAGCTTCGAACAGGGGGCCGGAGGAAACACCATATATTTT. Its protein is CASSFEQGAGGNTIYF.

The chain joins TRBV5-4 to TRBJ2-5; TRBD2 matches 7 bases. This CDR3 spans 13 amino acids. The germline CDR1 and CDR2 sequences are SGHNT and YYREEE (reference sequence). V shed 4 bases, J shed 9 bases, and the junction held 9 bases outside the gene matches. This CDR3 reads CASSPGGSGAQYF. CDR3 DNA: TGTGCCAGCAGCCCGGGCGGCAGCGGGGCCCAGTACTTC.

The rearrangement uses TRBV5-4 and TRBJ2-1; possible D gene TRBD2, 7 bases. Looked up from germline, CDR1 is SGHNT and CDR2 is YYREEE (reference sequence). The V and J ends lost 4 bases and 5 bases respectively, with 22 bases between them. The CDR3 is made up of 17 amino acids. The CDR3 region has the DNA TGTGCCAGCAGCCTAGGGGGGGGAGGGCCGGGTAACAATGAGCAGTTCTTC. Translation gives CASSLGGGGPGNNEQFF. Full variable domain (remainder filled in from reference TRBV5-4 and TRBJ2-1): ETGVTQSPTHLIKTRGQQVTLRCSSQSGHNTVSWYQQALGQGPQFIFQYYREEENGRGNFPPRFSGLQFPNYSSELNVNALELDDSALYLCASSLGGGGPGNNEQFFGPGTRLTVL.